Given below is one T cell receptor (beta chain) in context. No antigen is known for it. Amplified regions were TCR beta CDR3 sequences from RNA transcripts. First-round RT-PCR of the TCR CDR3 relied on the HTBI primer set. TCRdb itself ran the multiplex PCR reads through MiXCR, one entry per CDR3 protein. The sample carries over 150,000 distinct CDR3 sequences, 15% to 20% recorded once. The sample is drawn from a study of T cells in Graves' hyperthyroidism and ophthalmopathy. Trimming took off 2 bases at V and 6 bases at J, with 16 bases between the two ends. CDR3 length equals 15 residues. CDR1 and CDR2 from the germline V gene are SGHTA and FQGTGA. Study observations and caveats: In the blood, most expanded thyroid clonotypes above 0.001 appeared as well.

The origin of this receptor is a woman between 50 and 59 years old with Graves' hyperthyroidism. The chain is built from TRBV7-3 and TRBJ2-5; possible D gene TRBD2, 5 bases. Sample: blood. The CDR3 DNA sequence: TGTGCCAGCAGCTTAGATGGCGGGCCCGGGAAGACCCAGTACTTC. Amino acid sequence: CASSLDGGPGKTQYF.